The 21 T cell receptor beta chains presented below share a single source sample, sequenced in a study of OX40 agonist ivuxolimab in advanced cancers. The assay was immunoSEQ multiplex PCR, and TCRdb's table has in-frame clones only and misses some. This table holds around 15,000 clones, 65% to 90% found once. The material sequenced was CD4+ or CD8+ T cells sorted from blood, taken in a trial of the OX40 agonist ivuxolimab. These receptors all come from an adult with an advanced solid tumor such as melanoma, head and neck, liver or kidney cancer.

This chain links TRBV7-9 with TRBJ1-1; 10 nucleotides match TRBD1. With 1 base clipped from V and 8 bases from J, the junction kept 7 bases outside the gene matches. The length of the CDR3 is 15 residues. Germline assignment: CDR1 SEHNR and CDR2 FQNEAQ (reference sequence). The CDR3 sequence: CASSLGDRGRSEAFF. DNA for the CDR3: TGTGCCAGCAGCTTAGGGGACAGGGGTCGGTCCGAAGCTTTCTTT.

The V call is TRBV4-1, the J call TRBJ2-5; the D gene is possibly TRBD2 (6 bases). Per germline, CDR1 MGHRA and CDR2 YSYEKL. Trimming removed 1 base from V and 5 bases from J, with 11 bases in between. The CDR3 extends over 14 amino acids. In DNA form, the CDR3 reads TGCGCCAGCAGCCAAGTTGGGGGGAGGGAGACCCAGTACTTC. It specifies CASSQVGGRETQYF.

Here the CDR3 DNA reads TGCGCCAGCCTCCGGGACGTACCCCCAGATACGCAGTATTTT. This encodes CASLRDVPPDTQYF. The chain is built from TRBV5-1 and TRBJ2-3; D may be TRBD1 or TRBD2 (5 bases each). With 7 bases removed from V and 4 bases from J, the gap between germline ends came to 16 bases. CDR1 and CDR2 from the germline V gene are SGHRS and YFSETQ. This CDR3 has 14 amino acids.

The chain has TRBV7-9 and TRBJ1-1; D unclear. Trimming removed 5 bases from V and 1 base from J, with 11 bases in between. CDR1 is SEHNR and CDR2 is FQNEAQ in the germline V gene (reference sequence). The CDR3 sequence is 14 residues long. In DNA, the CDR3 is TGTGCCAGCAGCCAAGACACACAGAACACTGAAGCTTTCTTT. It yields the protein CASSQDTQNTEAFF.

The chain employs TRBV29-1 and TRBJ1-3; unclear D gene. V lost 4 bases, J lost 1 base, and 11 bases lay in between. This CDR3 region has 14 residues. Germline CDR1 reads SQVTM; CDR2 reads ANQGSEA. CDR3 region: CSVVQFGSGNTIYF. The CDR3 DNA follows: TGCAGCGTTGTGCAGTTCGGGTCTGGAAACACCATATATTTT.

The chain has TRBV5-8 and TRBJ2-1; the D is unclear. Trimming pared 0 bases from V and 0 bases from J, leaving 10 bases between. From germline, CDR1 is SGHTS and CDR2 YDEGEE. This CDR3 has 16 residues. CDR3 nucleotide sequence: TGTGCCAGCAGCTTGGGTCTCGCGAGCTCCTACAATGAGCAGTTCTTC. Its protein product is CASSLGLASSYNEQFF.

The chain employs TRBV30 and TRBJ1-4, with a possible D match to TRBD1 (5 bases). CDR1 is GTSNPN and CDR2 is SVGIG in the germline V gene (reference sequence). Trimming pared 3 bases from V and 7 bases from J, leaving 15 bases between. CDR3 length equals 14 residues. The CDR3 nucleotides read TGTGCCTGGAGCCAACTCACAGGACTTGAAAAACTGTTTTTT. Translation: CAWSQLTGLEKLFF.

The chain recombines TRBV27 with TRBJ1-1; perhaps TRBD1 as D (6 bases). Trimming took 6 bases from V and 3 from J, leaving 17 bases between them. Germline assignment: CDR1 MNHEY and CDR2 SMNVEV (reference sequence). The CDR3 is made up of 15 amino acids. CDR3 bases: TGTGCCAGCAGAGCCCAACAACAGGGTCACACTGAAGCTTTCTTT. Amino acid sequence: CASRAQQQGHTEAFF.

The V and J genes are TRBV5-1 and TRBJ2-7; 9 bases align to TRBD1. The junction had 9 bases not matched to a gene; V was cut back by 4 bases and J by 7 bases. There are 14 residues in the CDR3. Germline values: CDR1 SGHRS, CDR2 YFSETQ. CDR3 in amino acids: CASSTDRGALEQYF. The CDR3 DNA is TGCGCCAGCAGCACGGACAGGGGCGCCTTGGAGCAGTACTTC.

The chain is built from TRBV5-1 and TRBJ2-7; TRBD2 might be the D (5 bases). This CDR3 spans 14 amino acids. Between the trimmed V and J ends, which lost 0 bases and 2 bases, there was a span of 9 bases. Germline V CDR1 and CDR2: SGHRS, YFSETQ. DNA of the CDR3: TGCGCCAGCAGCTTGGGGGGAGAAACCTACGAGCAGTACTTC. Protein: CASSLGGETYEQYF.

This clone has only one observation. The chain is built from TRBV19 and TRBJ1-5, with 7 nucleotides matching TRBD1. Trimming at V came to 6 bases and at J to 6 bases, leaving 20 bases not matched to a gene. This CDR3 has 18 residues. Germline CDR1 LNHDA, CDR2 SQIVND (reference sequence). CDR3 coding DNA: TGTGCCAGTAGCTTAAAGACAGGGAGGGGAGTAAAGGGTCAGCCCCAGCATTTT. It yields the protein CASSLKTGRGVKGQPQHF.

The rearrangement joins TRBV28 to TRBJ1-3; D unclear. This CDR3 is 14 amino acids long. Germline values: CDR1 MDHEN, CDR2 SYDVKM. The germline V and J ends were trimmed by 4 bases and 3 bases, with 10 bases remaining between them. CDR3 bases: TGTGCCAGCAGTTCCTTCGGGGTTGGAAACACCATATATTTT. Translation gives CASSSFGVGNTIYF.

The rearrangement links TRBV7-3 to TRBJ2-3; 7 bases are a match to TRBD2. CDR3 length: 14 residues. The germline CDR1 and CDR2 sequences are SGHTA and FQGTGA. The V and J ends lost 11 bases and 6 bases, in that order; junction bases with no gene match: 14. This CDR3 is CASSLGREWDTQYF. The CDR3 nucleotides read TGTGCCTCCTCCCTGGGGCGGGAGTGGGATACGCAGTATTTT.

As DNA, the CDR3 is TGTGCCAGCAGCTCGGGGGTATTTCTAGATACGCAGTATTTT. It codes for CASSSGVFLDTQYF. The chain combines TRBV7-2 with TRBJ2-3; TRBD2 might be the D (6 bases). In germline, CDR1 is SGHTA, CDR2 FQGNSA. V dropped 4 bases and J dropped 5 bases, with 13 bases sitting between them. The CDR3 runs 14 residues. Filled out from reference TRBV7-2 and TRBJ2-3, the complete variable domain reads GAGVSQSPSNKVTEKGKDVELRCDPISGHTALYWYRQSLGQGLEFLIYFQGNSAPDKSGLPSDRFSAERTGGSVSTLTIQRTQQEDSAVYLCASSSGVFLDTQYFGPGTRLTVL.

The chain joins TRBV10-3 to TRBJ2-1; tentatively, D is TRBD1 (9 bases). Germline lookup yields CDR1 ENHRY and CDR2 SYGVKD. The V and J ends lost 6 bases and 8 bases respectively, with 20 bases between them. CDR3 length equals 15 residues. The CDR3 protein is CAISAPDRGLDEQFF. For the CDR3, the DNA is TGTGCCATCAGCGCCCCGGACAGGGGACTAGATGAGCAGTTCTTC.

For this clone: Sequence at one end of the junction differs from germline and may be a read error. The chain is built from TRBV10-3 and TRBJ2-7, with a possible D match to TRBD1 (5 bases). The germline V gene has CDR1 ENHRY and CDR2 SYGVKD. CDR3 length: 10 amino acids. CDR3 region: CAIIGAEQYF. CDR3 nucleotides: TGTGCTATCATAGGGGCCGAGCAGTACTTC.

The chain has TRBV2 and TRBJ2-7; 11 bases map to TRBD2. Germline trimming cut 6 bases from V and 5 bases from J; bases unmatched to any gene: 15. The CDR3 has 17 amino acids. Germline loops: CDR1 SNHLY, CDR2 FYNNEI. The CDR3 reads CASRGSITSGRFNEQYF. The CDR3 DNA sequence: TGTGCCAGCAGAGGATCAATTACTAGCGGGAGATTTAACGAGCAGTACTTC. Full variable domain (rest looked up from reference TRBV2 and TRBJ2-7): EPEVTQTPSHQVTQMGQEVILRCVPISNHLYFYWYRQILGQKVEFLVSFYNNEISEKSEIFDDQFSVERPDGSNFTLKIRSTKLEDSAMYFCASRGSITSGRFNEQYFGPGTRLTVT.

J is TRBJ2-7 and V is TRBV2; D is unclear. The ends were cut back, 6 bases at V and 6 bases at J, with 15 bases in the middle. The CDR3 totals 13 residues. The V gene's germline CDR1 is SNHLY and CDR2 FYNNEI. The CDR3 sequence: CASRAPSSSEQYF. The CDR3, as DNA: TGTGCCAGCAGGGCGCCCTCCTCATCCGAGCAGTACTTC.

The V call is TRBV19, the J call TRBJ1-5; D call uncertain. V was pared by 7 bases and J by 7 bases, with 26 bases between. Germline-derived CDR1 and CDR2 are LNHDA and SQIVND (reference sequence). The CDR3 runs to 17 residues. The CDR3 nucleotides are TGTGCCAGTAACAGAAGGTCGGGATCCCCATTCTACCAGCCCCAGCATTTT. This encodes CASNRRSGSPFYQPQHF.

The chain employs TRBV4-1 and TRBJ2-1, with 7 positions matching TRBD1. The CDR3 consists of 15 residues. The V gene's germline CDR1 is MGHRA and CDR2 YSYEKL. The junction had 11 bases not matched to a gene; V was cut back by 4 bases and J by 8 bases. CDR3 amino acids: CASSLQLNTGDEQFF. DNA of the CDR3: TGCGCCAGCAGCCTACAACTGAATACAGGGGATGAGCAGTTCTTC.

In its sample, this clone was seen once. J is TRBJ2-7 and V is TRBV11-1; D possibly corresponds to TRBD2 (5 bases). The germline V and J ends were trimmed by 2 bases and 7 bases, with 15 bases remaining between them. There are 14 residues in the CDR3. Germline values: CDR1 SGHAT, CDR2 FQDESV (reference sequence). The CDR3 region has the DNA TGTGCCAGCAGCTTAACGGGGAATACGAGGGAGCAGTACTTC. It specifies CASSLTGNTREQYF.